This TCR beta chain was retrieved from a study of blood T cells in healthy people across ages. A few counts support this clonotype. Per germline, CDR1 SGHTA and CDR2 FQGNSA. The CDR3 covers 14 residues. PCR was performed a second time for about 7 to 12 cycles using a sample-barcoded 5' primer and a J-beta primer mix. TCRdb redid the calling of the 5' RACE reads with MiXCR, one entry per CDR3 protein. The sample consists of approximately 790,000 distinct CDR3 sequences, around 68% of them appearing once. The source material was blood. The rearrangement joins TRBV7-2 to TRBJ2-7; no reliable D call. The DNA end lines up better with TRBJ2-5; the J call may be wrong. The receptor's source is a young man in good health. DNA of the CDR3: TGTGCCAGCAGCTTAAGGCTAAACAGTGAGACCCAGTACTTC. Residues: CASSLRLNSETQYF.